This TCR beta chain was documented in a study of T-cell memory formation after mild COVID-19. The CDR3 length is 15 residues. Trimming took 8 bases from V and 6 from J, leaving 23 bases between them. CDR1 is SGHTA and CDR2 is FQGNSA in the germline V gene. TCRdb passed the 5' RACE reads through MiXCR, listing each CDR3 protein once. The sample lists about 210,000 distinct CDR3 sequences, around 26% seen once, with roughly 11% in the top ten. Study-wide results and caveats: Certain responding clones were present in pre-infection memory, suggesting participation of cross-reactive memory. From day 15 to 85, contracting clones were balanced between CD4 and CD8, whereas later expanders leaned toward CD4+.

There are a few counts of this clonotype. What it binds is not known. V is TRBV7-2 and J is TRBJ2-7; perhaps TRBD1 as D (5 bases). Material for sequencing was PBMCs or a T cell subset sorted from them (not recorded which). The source of this sequence is an adult woman who had mild COVID-19 (a few samples of this study predate the infection). Cell type and time point are not known. CDR3 DNA sequence: TGTGCCAGCGGGATCGGATCCATAGGGGTTGGCGAGCAGTACTTC. It specifies CASGIGSIGVGEQYF.